One sample yielded the 27 T cell receptor beta chains listed below, sequenced in a study of CD8+ T cells in alopecia areata. Treatment meaning: oral pan-JAK inhibitor, 5-10 mg twice daily. Reverse transcription of extracted RNA yielded cDNA, which provided the sequencing template. Sequenced by immunoSEQ multiplex PCR; TCRdb stores in-frame clones only, minus some. The sample records hundreds of thousands of clones, under 70% being singletons. The sequenced sample was CD4+ T cells sorted from blood, obtained between weeks 43 and 45, from a patient treated with tofacitinib. All receptors derive from a human donor with alopecia areata.

This chain joins TRBV5-1 and TRBJ2-1; D call uncertain. Germline V lookup: CDR1 SGHRS, CDR2 YFSETQ. The CDR3 length is 15 residues. Trimming removed 4 bases from V and 5 bases from J, with 16 bases in between. The chain's CDR3 is CASSHPSGRDNEQFF. CDR3 sequence (DNA): TGCGCCAGCAGCCACCCCTCCGGACGAGACAATGAGCAGTTCTTC.

This clone was observed a few times. The V gene is TRBV7-7, the J gene TRBJ1-2, with D perhaps TRBD1 (5 bases). Germline values: CDR1 SSHAT, CDR2 FNYEAQ (reference sequence). Deletions cut 5 bases from V and 1 base from J, with 23 bases between. This CDR3 contains 18 residues. CDR3 nucleotides: TGTGCCAGCAGCCTAGAAGCTAGTGCGGGACGGAATAACTATGGCTACACCTTC. Translating gives CASSLEASAGRNNYGYTF.

The rearrangement links TRBV11-2 to TRBJ1-1; tentatively, D is TRBD1 (6 bases). The CDR3 totals 14 residues. Trimming stripped 5 bases from V and 11 bases from J, with 21 bases between. Germline assignment: CDR1 SGHAT and CDR2 FQNNGV. DNA of the CDR3: TGTGCCAGCAGCCAAGGGGGGATTGGAAGGAAGGCTTTCTTT. Translation: CASSQGGIGRKAFF.

The chain has TRBV5-1 and TRBJ1-1; 7 nucleotides match TRBD1. Germline assignment: CDR1 SGHRS and CDR2 YFSETQ. The J segment lost 1 base and the V segment lost 0 bases, leaving 6 bases of the junction unmatched. This CDR3 spans 16 amino acids. DNA of the CDR3: TGCGCCAGCAGCTTGGTTGGAGGGGGCCGGAACACTGAAGCTTTCTTT. It yields the protein CASSLVGGGRNTEAFF. Variable domain in full (rest from reference TRBV5-1 and TRBJ1-1): KAGVTQTPRYLIKTRGQQVTLSCSPISGHRSVSWYQQTPGQGLQFLFEYFSETQRNKGNFPGRFSGRQFSNSRSEMNVSTLELGDSALYLCASSLVGGGRNTEAFFGQGTRLTVV.

The chain uses TRBV4-2 and TRBJ1-4, with D possibly TRBD1 on 6 matching bases. CDR3 length: 19 amino acids. CDR1 is LGHNA, CDR2 YNFKEQ, per germline. The V end lost 2 bases, the J end lost 1 base, and 20 bases lay between the germline ends. The CDR3 DNA reads as TGTGCCAGCAGCCAAAGGATCCTGACAGGCGAATTAACTAATGAAAAACTGTTTTTT. It is translated as CASSQRILTGELTNEKLFF.

The chain recombines TRBV29-1 with TRBJ1-1, with D unresolved. The CDR3 sequence is 11 residues long. The ends were cut back, 2 bases at V and 1 base at J, with 2 bases in the middle. Germline CDR1 and CDR2: SQVTM and ANQGSEA. This CDR3 reads CSVEKNTEAFF. The CDR3 DNA sequence: TGCAGCGTTGAAAAGAACACTGAAGCTTTCTTT.

This clone has more than one count but fewer than ten. The chain carries TRBV7-9 and TRBJ2-7; no definite D call. Trimming stripped 5 bases from V and 2 bases from J, with 10 bases between. CDR3 size: 13 residues. Per germline, CDR1 SEHNR and CDR2 FQNEAQ (reference sequence). In DNA form, the CDR3 reads TGTGCCAGCAGCCCTCTGACTCCCTACGAGCAGTACTTC. Its protein product is CASSPLTPYEQYF. Full variable domain (remainder filled in from reference TRBV7-9 and TRBJ2-7): DTGVSQNPRHKITKRGQNVTFRCDPISEHNRLYWYRQTLGQGPEFLTYFQNEAQLEKSRLLSDRFSAERPKGSFSTLEIQRTEQGDSAMYLCASSPLTPYEQYFGPGTRLTVT.

The chain joins TRBV5-8 to TRBJ1-5; no definite D call. The V end lost 0 bases, the J end lost 11 bases, and 15 bases lay between the germline ends. There are 14 residues in the CDR3. The germline CDR1 and CDR2 sequences are SGHTS and YDEGEE. The CDR3 DNA is TGTGCCAGCAGCTTGGAGGACCGGCCGGGGTCCCAGCATTTT. It specifies CASSLEDRPGSQHF.

The chain couples TRBV7-2 to TRBJ1-2, with D hard to call. Germline V lookup: CDR1 SGHTA, CDR2 FQGNSA. V lost 0 bases to trimming and J lost 2 bases, with 7 bases between them. CDR3 length: 14 amino acids. CDR3 loop: CASSLATPNYGYTF. DNA of the CDR3: TGTGCCAGCAGCTTAGCGACACCGAACTATGGCTACACCTTC.

The chain couples TRBV5-1 to TRBJ2-2, with D maybe TRBD2 (5 bases). Per germline, CDR1 SGHRS and CDR2 YFSETQ. V lost 2 bases and J lost 5, with 10 bases in between. The CDR3 runs to 14 residues. The CDR3 coding sequence is TGCGCCAGCAGCTTAAGCGGTCAGACCGGGGAGCTGTTTTTT. Translating it yields CASSLSGQTGELFF. Looking up the rest from reference TRBV5-1 and TRBJ2-2 gives the full variable domain: KAGVTQTPRYLIKTRGQQVTLSCSPISGHRSVSWYQQTPGQGLQFLFEYFSETQRNKGNFPGRFSGRQFSNSRSEMNVSTLELGDSALYLCASSLSGQTGELFFGEGSRLTVL.

This clone was recorded a few times. The V and J genes are TRBV30 and TRBJ1-6; 9 bases map to TRBD1. The length of the CDR3 is 15 residues. Germline values: CDR1 GTSNPN, CDR2 SVGIG (reference sequence). The J segment lost 7 bases and the V segment lost 6 bases, leaving 10 bases of the junction unmatched. CDR3 coding DNA: TGTGCCTGCCCACTCGGGGGACAGGGCAATTCACCCCTCCACTTT. It yields the protein CACPLGGQGNSPLHF.

This clone was recorded a few times. The chain is built from TRBV15 and TRBJ2-3; TRBD1 aligns across 9 bases. CDR3 length: 20 amino acids. V was clipped by 5 bases and J by 0 bases; unmatched bases: 18. Germline lookup yields CDR1 LNHNV and CDR2 YYDKDF (reference sequence). The CDR3 region is CATSELATRGQGASTDTQYF. CDR3 coding DNA: TGTGCCACCAGCGAGCTGGCAACCCGGGGACAGGGCGCTAGCACAGATACGCAGTATTTT.

Comments on this clone: Other DNA sequences in the same sample also yield this CDR3. The chain couples TRBV4-3 to TRBJ1-2, with D perhaps matching TRBD1 (5 bases). Trimming pared 0 bases from V and 2 bases from J, leaving 7 bases between. Germline V gene data show CDR1 as LGHNA and CDR2 as YSLEER. The CDR3 spans 14 residues. CDR3 amino acids: CASSQDGGNYGYTF. In DNA form, the CDR3 reads TGCGCCAGCAGCCAAGATGGGGGGAACTATGGCTACACCTTC.

The V call is TRBV7-9, the J call TRBJ1-2, with D hard to call. With 5 bases removed from V and 8 bases from J, the gap between germline ends came to 9 bases. Germline V CDR1 and CDR2: SEHNR, FQNEAQ (reference sequence). The CDR3 spans 11 residues. The CDR3 is CASSPLRGYTF. The DNA of the CDR3 is TGTGCCAGCAGCCCACTTCGGGGCTACACCTTC.

Regarding this clone: This CDR3 is also generated by other DNA sequences in the sample. The V and J genes are TRBV7-2 and TRBJ1-1; maybe TRBD1 (5 bases). V was cut by 1 base and J by 0 bases, with 6 bases left in between. Germline V gene data show CDR1 as SGHTA and CDR2 as FQGNSA. This CDR3 has 14 residues. The CDR3 is CASSLGTLNTEAFF. CDR3 DNA sequence: TGTGCCAGCAGCTTAGGGACATTGAACACTGAAGCTTTCTTT.

This rearrangement joins TRBV7-2 to TRBJ1-6; D remains ambiguous. This CDR3 contains 14 residues. V was pared by 5 bases and J by 5 bases, with 10 bases between. CDR1 and CDR2 (germline): SGHTA, FQGNSA. The CDR3 sequence is CASSVHGDNSPLHF. CDR3 nucleotides: TGTGCCAGCAGCGTGCACGGGGATAATTCACCCCTCCACTTT.

The chain employs TRBV5-4 and TRBJ2-3, with 7 nucleotides matching TRBD2. The CDR3 length is 15 residues. J lost 3 bases, V lost 4 bases, and 8 bases had no gene match. The germline CDR1 and CDR2 sequences are SGHNT and YYREEE (reference sequence). Written as DNA, the CDR3 is TGTGCCAGCAGCGGGAGGCGGGGGACGACAGATACGCAGTATTTT. This encodes CASSGRRGTTDTQYF.

This clone was seen more than once but under ten times. J is TRBJ1-1 and V is TRBV19; tentatively, D is TRBD1 (5 bases). The CDR3 contains 15 residues. The V and J ends lost 7 bases and 0 bases respectively, with 15 bases between them. Germline values: CDR1 LNHDA, CDR2 SQIVND (reference sequence). The CDR3 region is CASTPWQGLNTEAFF. The CDR3 region has the DNA TGTGCCAGTACACCCTGGCAGGGACTGAACACTGAAGCTTTCTTT.

The genes are TRBV11-1 and TRBJ2-3; D remains ambiguous. The ends were cut back, 1 base at V and 2 bases at J, with 7 bases in the middle. The CDR3 runs 14 residues. Germline V gene lookup returns CDR1 SGHAT and CDR2 FQDESV (reference sequence). The CDR3 DNA sequence: TGTGCCAGCAGCTTAGATCGGATCACAGATACGCAGTATTTT. Its translation: CASSLDRITDTQYF. The full variable domain, in which reference TRBV11-1 and TRBJ2-3 provide the parts outside the CDR3, is EAEVAQSPRYKITEKSQAVAFWCDPISGHATLYWYRQILGQGPELLVQFQDESVVDDSQLPKDRFSAERLKGVDSTLKIQPAELGDSAMYLCASSLDRITDTQYFGPGTRLTVL.

This clone was seen only once. The gene calls are TRBV7-3 and TRBJ2-3; D perhaps matches TRBD2 (6 bases). Trimming left V 5 bases short and J 7 bases short, with 13 bases between. The CDR3 spans 13 residues. CDR1 SGHTA and CDR2 FQGTGA come from the germline V gene. As DNA, the CDR3 is TGTGCCAGCAGCCCCGGGGGTCCCCATACGCAGTATTTT. Translation: CASSPGGPHTQYF. The full variable domain, with the rest looked up from reference TRBV7-3 and TRBJ2-3, is GAGVSQTPSNKVTEKGKYVELRCDPISGHTALYWYRQSLGQGPEFLIYFQGTGAADDSGLPNDRFFAVRPEGSVSTLKIQRTERGDSAVYLCASSPGGPHTQYFGPGTRLTVL.

This clone was picked up one time. Written as DNA, the CDR3 is TGTGCCAGCAGCCCAGCGGTAGACGGGGGCACTGAAGCTTTCTTT. Its translation is CASSPAVDGGTEAFF. The V gene is TRBV9, the J gene TRBJ1-1; the D gene is possibly TRBD1 (5 bases). The V gene lost 4 bases and the J gene lost 4 bases, with 17 bases spanning the gap. Looked up from germline, CDR1 is SGDLS and CDR2 is YYNGEE. The CDR3 loop spans 15 amino acids.

This clone has more than one count but fewer than ten. Here the CDR3 reads CASSFQAGDTDTQYF. The DNA for the CDR3 is TGCGCCAGCAGCTTTCAAGCGGGGGACACAGATACGCAGTATTTT. The genes are TRBV5-1 and TRBJ2-3; TRBD2 matches at 8 bases. The J segment lost 2 bases and the V segment lost 2 bases, leaving 4 bases of the junction unmatched. The CDR3 is made up of 15 amino acids. Germline assignment: CDR1 SGHRS and CDR2 YFSETQ.

This clone came up a few times. This chain uses TRBV29-1 with TRBJ2-2; TRBD1 matches at 9 bases. This CDR3 comprises 13 residues. Germline CDR1 SQVTM, CDR2 ANQGSEA. V shed 7 bases, J shed 7 bases, and the junction held 7 bases outside the gene matches. CDR3 sequence reads: CSARTGAGGELFF. CDR3 nucleotides: TGCAGCGCCAGGACAGGGGCGGGCGGGGAGCTGTTTTTT.

V and J are TRBV15 and TRBJ1-5; D possibly corresponds to TRBD1 (5 bases). Trimming cost V 4 bases and J 15 bases, with 16 bases left between them. This CDR3 spans 12 amino acids. CDR1 is LNHNV, CDR2 YYDKDF, per germline (reference sequence). For the CDR3, the DNA is TGTGCCACCAGCAACCGGGGGGTTCAAGTGCATTTT. Translated, it gives CATSNRGVQVHF.

This chain connects TRBV27 to TRBJ1-5; 8 nucleotides match TRBD1. V was clipped by 5 bases and J by 2 bases; unmatched bases: 2. CDR1 MNHEY and CDR2 SMNVEV come from the germline V gene (reference sequence). CDR3 length: 14 residues. For the CDR3, the DNA is TGTGCCAGCAGTCTACAGGGGGGCAATCAGCCCCAGCATTTT. Protein product: CASSLQGGNQPQHF.

The chain carries TRBV6-5 and TRBJ2-7; the match to TRBD1 covers 7 bases. Trimming took 6 bases from V and 2 from J; bases not matched to a gene: 7. CDR1 is MNHEY and CDR2 is SVGAGI in the germline V gene. The CDR3 totals 14 residues. The CDR3 loop reads CASSPTGSTYEQYF. Written as DNA, the CDR3 is TGTGCCAGCAGCCCGACAGGGTCAACCTACGAGCAGTACTTC.

J is TRBJ2-6 and V is TRBV5-5; a weak D match, TRBD2 (5 bases). This CDR3 has 17 amino acids. Germline lookup yields CDR1 SGHKS and CDR2 YYEKEE (reference sequence). Between the trimmed V and J ends, which lost 0 bases and 2 bases, there was a span of 12 bases. This chain's CDR3 is CASSLVAGGPGANVLTF. CDR3 nucleotides: TGTGCCAGCAGCTTGGTCGCAGGAGGTCCTGGGGCCAACGTCCTGACTTTC.